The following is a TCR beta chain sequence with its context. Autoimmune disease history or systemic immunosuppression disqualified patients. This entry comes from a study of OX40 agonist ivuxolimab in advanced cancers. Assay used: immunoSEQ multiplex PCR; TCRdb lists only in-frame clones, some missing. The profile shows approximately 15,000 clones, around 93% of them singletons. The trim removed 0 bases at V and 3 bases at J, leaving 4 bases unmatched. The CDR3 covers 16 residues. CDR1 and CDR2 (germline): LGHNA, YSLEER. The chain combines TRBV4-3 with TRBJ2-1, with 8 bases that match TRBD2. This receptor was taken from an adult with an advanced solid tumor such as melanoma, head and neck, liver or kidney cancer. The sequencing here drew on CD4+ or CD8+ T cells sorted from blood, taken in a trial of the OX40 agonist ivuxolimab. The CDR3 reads CASSQEVAGNYNEQFF. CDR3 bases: TGCGCCAGCAGCCAAGAAGTAGCGGGGAACTACAATGAGCAGTTCTTC.